This T cell receptor beta chain is from a study of blood T cell repertoires in COVID-19. About the research overall: Whether acute or convalescent, the COVID-19 samples came from the United States, Italy and Spain. Sources were T cells, B-cell-depleted T cells, or PBMCs; the material itself was cDNA or gDNA.

The CDR3 is 16 residues long. CDR1 and CDR2 from the germline V gene are SGHRS and YFSETQ. Trimming pared 4 bases from V and 0 bases from J, leaving 16 bases between. This clone was observed a handful of times. Per the authors' pipeline: Amplifying reference gene primers gave estimates of nucleated cell counts. Repertoires were generated with immunoSEQ multiplex PCR, while TCRdb's copy carries only in-frame clones and drops some. Clonal size and the V and J genes are those of that table, whereas D and trimming came from the DNA. The sample shows about 130,000 clones, about four fifths of them seen only once.

The sequence came from a woman of 80 years or more with acute or convalescent COVID-19. This chain connects TRBV5-1 to TRBJ1-1; no definite D call. Material for sequencing was peripheral blood. The CDR3 region has the DNA TGCGCCAGCAGCCGACTGGGTACGAACCTGAACACTGAAGCTTTCTTT. Protein: CASSRLGTNLNTEAFF. Full variable domain (outside the CDR3, taken from reference TRBV5-1 and TRBJ1-1): KAGVTQTPRYLIKTRGQQVTLSCSPISGHRSVSWYQQTPGQGLQFLFEYFSETQRNKGNFPGRFSGRQFSNSRSEMNVSTLELGDSALYLCASSRLGTNLNTEAFFGQGTRLTVV.